Below, 10 T cell receptor beta chains from the same sample are listed, as sequenced in a study of T-cell memory formation after mild COVID-19. TCRdb redid the calling of the 5' RACE reads with MiXCR, one entry per CDR3 protein. The data hold about 190,000 distinct CDR3 sequences, with roughly 10% observed a single time. Sequenced: PBMCs or a T cell subset sorted from them (not recorded which). Every receptor here comes from a man aged 18-30 years who had mild COVID-19 (a few samples of this study predate the infection). Cell type and time point are not known.

The genes are TRBV3-1 and TRBJ1-2; D gene unclear. The V end lost 1 base, the J end lost 7 bases, and 16 bases lay between the germline ends. CDR3 size: 15 residues. Per the germline V gene, CDR1 is LGHDT and CDR2 is YNNKEL (reference sequence). The CDR3 here is CASSQGGSPSCGYTF. CDR3 DNA: TGTGCCAGCAGCCAAGGAGGGTCGCCGAGCTGTGGCTACACCTTC.

This chain connects TRBV7-9 to TRBJ2-3; 7 nucleotides align to TRBD2. Germline V gene sequence: CDR1 SEHNR, CDR2 FQNEAQ (reference sequence). The CDR3 has 19 residues. V was clipped by 1 base and J by 1 base; unmatched bases: 14. The CDR3 loop is CASSLVVDLTAGRTDTQYF. The CDR3 DNA is TGTGCCAGCAGCTTAGTAGTAGACCTTACAGCGGGGCGCACAGATACGCAGTATTTT.

This clonotype appeared a few times. This chain links TRBV20-1 with TRBJ2-3; no definite D call. CDR3 size: 13 residues. Germline CDR1 and CDR2: DFQATT and SNEGSKA (reference sequence). Trimming removed 3 bases at V and 0 bases at J, with 7 bases between. The CDR3 DNA sequence: TGCAGTGCTAGCGGTATTAGCACAGATACGCAGTATTTT. Translated, it gives CSASGISTDTQYF.

This clonotype was seen a few times. V gene TRBV7-9 combines with J gene TRBJ1-5; D uncertain. Trimming shortened V by 2 bases and J by 4 bases, and 12 bases separated the two germline ends. Germline V gives CDR1 SEHNR, CDR2 FQNEAQ (reference sequence). The CDR3 is 15 residues long. The DNA of the CDR3 is TGTGCCAGCAGCTTAAGTTCGACGGGTAATCAGCCCCAGCATTTT. Residues: CASSLSSTGNQPQHF.

Only a few counts were recorded for this clonotype. The chain carries TRBV4-3 and TRBJ2-3; D call uncertain. Germline CDR1 reads LGHNA; CDR2 reads YSLEER. V was clipped by 0 bases and J by 6 bases, with 13 bases between them. This CDR3 is 15 amino acids long. The CDR3 loop is CASSQDRAFLDTQYF. The CDR3 nucleotides read TGCGCCAGCAGCCAAGATCGGGCCTTTCTGGATACGCAGTATTTT.

This clonotype came up a few times. The CDR3 spells CASSPLGQVTEAFF. The CDR3 DNA follows: TGTGCCAGCAGCCCCTTGGGACAAGTAACTGAAGCTTTCTTT. The chain carries TRBV7-2 and TRBJ1-1, with D perhaps matching TRBD1 (6 bases). The CDR3 is 14 residues long. CDR1 is SGHTA and CDR2 is FQGNSA in the germline V gene. V lost 5 bases to trimming and J lost 5 bases, with 15 bases between them. The whole variable domain, remainder taken from reference TRBV7-2 and TRBJ1-1, is GAGVSQSPSNKVTEKGKDVELRCDPISGHTALYWYRQSLGQGLEFLIYFQGNSAPDKSGLPSDRFSAERTGGSVSTLTIQRTQQEDSAVYLCASSPLGQVTEAFFGQGTRLTVV.

The DNA for the CDR3 is TGCAGTGCTAGAGAACCAGGGGGCAGCAACGAGCAGTACTTC. It codes for CSAREPGGSNEQYF. The genes are TRBV20-1 and TRBJ2-7, with TRBD1 identical over 8 bases. Germline V gene lookup returns CDR1 DFQATT and CDR2 SNEGSKA (reference sequence). V was pared by 0 bases and J by 5 bases, with 6 bases of the junction left unmatched. This CDR3 is 14 amino acids long.

This clonotype was seen a few times. An end of the junction differs from the germline gene, which may be a read error. V gene TRBV7-2 combines with J gene TRBJ1-2; possible D gene TRBD1, 5 bases. Per the germline V gene, CDR1 is SGHTA and CDR2 is FQGNSA. The CDR3 runs to 15 residues. The CDR3 spells CASSLAWDAIYGYTF. The DNA of the CDR3 is TGTGCCAGCAGCCTAGCATGGGACGCGATCTATGGCTACACCTTC.

This clonotype occurred a few times. V gene TRBV5-1 combines with J gene TRBJ2-5; 8 bases match TRBD2. This CDR3 spans 14 amino acids. Germline values: CDR1 SGHRS, CDR2 YFSETQ. The V gene end was trimmed by 2 bases and the J gene end by 4 bases; junction bases not matched to a gene: 4. DNA for the CDR3: TGCGCCAGCAGCTTTAGCGGGGCCGGAGAGACCCAGTACTTC. This sequence encodes CASSFSGAGETQYF. The entire variable domain, with the rest obtained from reference TRBV5-1 and TRBJ2-5, is as follows: KAGVTQTPRYLIKTRGQQVTLSCSPISGHRSVSWYQQTPGQGLQFLFEYFSETQRNKGNFPGRFSGRQFSNSRSEMNVSTLELGDSALYLCASSFSGAGETQYFGPGTRLLVL.

This clonotype has ten or more counts. The rearrangement joins TRBV5-1 to TRBJ2-7, with 8 bases lining up with TRBD2. The V gene end was trimmed by 1 base and the J gene end by 1 base; junction bases not matched to a gene: 7. The CDR3 runs 16 residues. Germline V gene lookup returns CDR1 SGHRS and CDR2 YFSETQ. The CDR3 DNA reads TGCGCCAGCAGCTTGAGCCTAGCGGGTTCTTCCTACGAGCAGTACTTC. Protein product: CASSLSLAGSSYEQYF.